In this sample, the clone carrying this TCR beta chain turned up a few times. Its antigen is as yet unknown. Barcoded TCR alpha and TCR beta cDNA libraries with UMIs came from 5'RACE using constant-segment primers. TCRdb processed the 5' RACE reads anew with MiXCR; each CDR3 protein has one entry. In the table there are more than 300,000 distinct CDR3 sequences, roughly 19% of which are singletons. Germline CDR1 is MGHDK and CDR2 is SYGVNS. This CDR3 is 15 amino acids long. V lost 2 bases and J lost 1, with 11 bases in between. The data stem from a study of T-cell memory formation after mild COVID-19. Study-wide findings and caveats: CD4+ contracting clones were mainly CM and EM; CD8+ ones, EMRA.

Input material: PBMCs or a T cell subset sorted from them (not recorded which). The chain recombines TRBV25-1 with TRBJ1-1; perhaps TRBD1 as D (6 bases). The source is a man between 18 and 35 years old who had mild COVID-19 (a few samples of this study predate the infection). Cell type and time point are not known. DNA of the CDR3: TGTGCCAGCAGTGAAATCGCGGGGGCGAACACTGAAGCTTTCTTT. This sequence encodes CASSEIAGANTEAFF.